This is a list of T cell receptor beta chains from one sample in a study of T cells in Graves' hyperthyroidism and ophthalmopathy. A single record per CDR3 protein comes from TCRdb applying MiXCR to the multiplex PCR reads. The sample consists of about 410,000 distinct CDR3 sequences, roughly 14% of them appearing once. What was sequenced was blood. Receptors were obtained from a man aged 18 to 30 with Graves' ophthalmopathy. CDR3s include the opening cysteine and the closing phenylalanine or tryptophan. Each record gives: J gene, V gene, D gene, clone size, CDR3 DNA, CDR3 protein. The D gene is left open where the match is weak. Clone size, where shown, is once, few, many, or a class for clones that have expanded.

J: TRBJ2-5; V: TRBV19; D: TRBD2; size: .; DNA: TGTGCCAGTAGTAAACGGACTAGCGGGAGGGGAGAGACCCAGTACTTC; CDR3: CASSKRTSGRGETQYF
J: TRBJ1-2; V: TRBV30; D: TRBD1; size: many; DNA: TGTGCCTGGAGGCGGGACAGGGATTTTGGCTACACCTTC; CDR3: CAWRRDRDFGYTF
J: TRBJ1-1; V: TRBV19; D: TRBD1; size: .; DNA: TGTGCCAGCATCGGCAGGGGGAGATCTGAAGCTTTCTTT; CDR3: CASIGRGRSEAFF
J: TRBJ1-5; V: TRBV19; D: .; size: many; DNA: TGTGCCAGTAGTATAAGACCCGTTCTGGTAGCGCACAATCAGCCCCAGCATTTT; CDR3: CASSIRPVLVAHNQPQHF
J: TRBJ2-1; V: TRBV24-1; D: TRBD2; size: many; DNA: TGTGCCACCAGTGATTTGGGGGGGGACTTATACAATGAGCAGTTCTTC; CDR3: CATSDLGGDLYNEQFF
J: TRBJ2-5; V: TRBV24-1; D: TRBD1; size: many; DNA: TGTGCCACCAGTGATTTGAGAGGGGGCCTAGAGACCCAGTACTTC; CDR3: CATSDLRGGLETQYF
J: TRBJ2-6; V: TRBV29-1; D: .; size: .; DNA: TGCAGCGTCGTGACGGAAGCCCTTTCTGGGGCCAACGTCCTGACTTTC; CDR3: CSVVTEALSGANVLTF
J: TRBJ2-1; V: TRBV12-3/TRBV12-4; D: TRBD2; size: .; DNA: TGTGCCAGCAGTTGGGGCCTAGCGGGGATCAATGAGCAGTTCTTC; CDR3: CASSWGLAGINEQFF
J: TRBJ2-7; V: TRBV12-3/TRBV12-4; D: .; size: few; DNA: TGTGCCAGCAGTTTAGGAGAGGTTTCCGAGCAGTACTTC; CDR3: CASSLGEVSEQYF
J: TRBJ1-5; V: TRBV6-1; D: .; size: many; DNA: TGTGCCAGCAGTGAAAAGGGGATCCCCCCCGGGTGGAATCAGCCCCAGCATTTT; CDR3: CASSEKGIPPGWNQPQHF
J: TRBJ2-7; V: TRBV18; D: .; size: .; DNA: TGTGCCAGCTCACCAAGCCCTCAGTTCGAGCAGTACTTC; CDR3: CASSPSPQFEQYF
J: TRBJ1-1; V: TRBV15; D: .; size: .; DNA: TGTGCCACCAGGGACGACAGGACAGCTAAAGTAGCTTTCTTT; CDR3: CATRDDRTAKVAFF
J: TRBJ2-1; V: TRBV27; D: TRBD2; size: .; DNA: TGTGCCAGCTACACGGCACTAGCGGGACCTTACAATGAGCAGTTCTTC; CDR3: CASYTALAGPYNEQFF
J: TRBJ2-3; V: TRBV19; D: .; size: many; DNA: TGTGCCAGTAGTACCGCAGGAGGGCGCACAGATACGCAGTATTTT; CDR3: CASSTAGGRTDTQYF
J: TRBJ2-2; V: TRBV18; D: TRBD1; size: .; DNA: TGTGCCAGCTCGGCCGGGACAGTGAACACCGGGGAGCTGTTTTTT; CDR3: CASSAGTVNTGELFF
J: TRBJ2-7; V: TRBV6-2/TRBV6-3; D: TRBD1; size: few; DNA: TGTGCCAGCAGTTCCGGGACAGGGGCCTCCATCGAGCAGTACTTC; CDR3: CASSSGTGASIEQYF
J: TRBJ2-1; V: TRBV12-3/TRBV12-4; D: TRBD2; size: .; DNA: TGTGCCAGCAGTTTCTTGGCTAGCGGGAGCAGTGAGCAGTTCTTC; CDR3: CASSFLASGSSEQFF
J: TRBJ2-3; V: TRBV11-2; D: TRBD2; size: many; DNA: TGTGCCAGCAATTGGCGGGGAGGACTAGCGGCAACTACAGATACGCAGTATTTT; CDR3: CASNWRGGLAATTDTQYF
J: TRBJ2-5; V: TRBV27; D: TRBD2; size: many; DNA: TGTGCCAGCAGTTTTGGTTTCGGGGGGAAACAAGAGACCCAGTACTTC; CDR3: CASSFGFGGKQETQYF
J: TRBJ1-4; V: TRBV18; D: .; size: few; DNA: TGTGCCAGCTCGCACACCCCAACAGGTTCGGGTGAAAAACTGTTTTTT; CDR3: CASSHTPTGSGEKLFF
J: TRBJ1-5; V: TRBV6-1; D: .; size: many; DNA: TGTGCCAGCAGTGAAGGAACAGTTAGAGGCCAGCCCCAGCATTTT; CDR3: CASSEGTVRGQPQHF
J: TRBJ1-5; V: TRBV7-2; D: .; size: many; DNA: TGTGCCAGCAGCGTAGCATCCGGGACGGCGGTCAATCAGCCCCAGCATTTT; CDR3: CASSVASGTAVNQPQHF
J: TRBJ1-2; V: TRBV5-8; D: .; size: .; DNA: TGTGCCAGCAGCTCGCCGGACGGCCCATATGGCTACACCTTC; CDR3: CASSSPDGPYGYTF
J: TRBJ1-5; V: TRBV2; D: .; size: many; DNA: TGTGCCAGCAGCCAAACCGGGACGGATAGCAATCAGCCCCAGCATTTT; CDR3: CASSQTGTDSNQPQHF
J: TRBJ2-7; V: TRBV5-1; D: TRBD2; size: many; DNA: TGCGCCAGCAGCGGAGGACTAGCGGGAGCCTTCTCCTACGAGCAGTACTTC; CDR3: CASSGGLAGAFSYEQYF
J: TRBJ2-2; V: TRBV7-2; D: .; size: many; DNA: TGTGCCAGCCCGTCCTCAGGGGGGACGAACACCGGGGAGCTGTTTTTT; CDR3: CASPSSGGTNTGELFF
J: TRBJ2-2; V: TRBV20-1; D: .; size: few; DNA: TGCAGTGCTAGTTCGAGGGGTGGGACCGGGGAGCTGTTTTTT; CDR3: CSASSRGGTGELFF
J: TRBJ2-1; V: TRBV6-1; D: TRBD1; size: few; DNA: TGTGCCAGCAGTGTACAGGGGATGAGCTCCTACAATGAGCAGTTCTTC; CDR3: CASSVQGMSSYNEQFF
J: TRBJ2-1; V: TRBV28; D: .; size: many; DNA: TGTGCCAGCAGTTTAATGGACAATGAGCAGTTCTTC; CDR3: CASSLMDNEQFF
J: TRBJ2-2; V: TRBV6-5; D: .; size: .; DNA: TGTGCCAGCAGTTACTCGAACCGGGGGCCATGGACCGGGGAGCTGTTTTTT; CDR3: CASSYSNRGPWTGELFF
J: TRBJ2-3; V: TRBV4-1; D: .; size: .; DNA: TGCGCCAGCAGCCAAGAGAATAGCGCAAGCACAGATACGCAGTATTTT; CDR3: CASSQENSASTDTQYF
J: TRBJ2-1; V: TRBV11-2; D: .; size: many; DNA: TGTGCCAGCAGCTTAGACCTCAGCTCCTACAATGAGCAGTTCTTC; CDR3: CASSLDLSSYNEQFF
J: TRBJ1-2; V: TRBV3-1; D: .; size: .; DNA: TGTGCCAGCAGCCAAGATCGTAGGGGTTACGGCTACACCTTC; CDR3: CASSQDRRGYGYTF
J: TRBJ2-1; V: TRBV5-5; D: .; size: many; DNA: TGTGCCAGCAGCTTGGGGGGCCCTGCAGGAGGAAATGAGCAGTTCTTC; CDR3: CASSLGGPAGGNEQFF
J: TRBJ2-7; V: TRBV7-6; D: .; size: many; DNA: TGTGCCAGCAGCCCCTCCGCAGGATCCTACGAGCAGTACTTC; CDR3: CASSPSAGSYEQYF
J: TRBJ1-2; V: TRBV24-1; D: .; size: many; DNA: TGTGCCACCAGTGACCCTGACCTAAGGGGCTACACCTTC; CDR3: CATSDPDLRGYTF
J: TRBJ2-1; V: TRBV7-8; D: TRBD2; size: many; DNA: TGTGCCAGCAGCTCACTAGCGGGAGGAGGGGATGAGCAGTTCTTC; CDR3: CASSSLAGGGDEQFF
J: TRBJ1-2; V: TRBV11-2; D: TRBD1; size: many; DNA: TGTGCCAGCAGCTTACTAGACAGGGACTATGGCTACACCTTC; CDR3: CASSLLDRDYGYTF
J: TRBJ2-1; V: TRBV27; D: TRBD2; size: many; DNA: TGTGCCAGCAGCTTCTCGGGGACTAGCGGGAGGGAGCAGTTCTTC; CDR3: CASSFSGTSGREQFF
J: TRBJ2-5; V: TRBV20-1; D: TRBD2; size: many; DNA: TGCAGTGCTGCGGATAGCGGGGGCGTGCAAGAGACCCAGTACTTC; CDR3: CSAADSGGVQETQYF
J: TRBJ1-2; V: TRBV12-3/TRBV12-4; D: .; size: .; DNA: TGTGCCAGCAGTTTTCGAGGCAGAGGAGGCTACACCTTC; CDR3: CASSFRGRGGYTF
J: TRBJ2-1; V: TRBV20-1; D: TRBD2; size: many; DNA: TGCAGTGCTAGAGATCAACGGGAGGGCTCCTACAATGAGCAGTTCTTC; CDR3: CSARDQREGSYNEQFF
J: TRBJ2-1; V: TRBV6-1; D: .; size: .; DNA: TGTGCCAGCACCCCCGGCCGGACATTCTACAATGAGCAGTTCTTC; CDR3: CASTPGRTFYNEQFF
J: TRBJ2-7; V: TRBV20-1; D: .; size: .; DNA: TGCAGTGCCCCCGCAGCTCCCGGGGTATACGAGCAGTACTTC; CDR3: CSAPAAPGVYEQYF
J: TRBJ2-4; V: TRBV12-3/TRBV12-4; D: .; size: many; DNA: TGTGCCAGCAGTTACGGCCTGAACATTCAGTACTTC; CDR3: CASSYGLNIQYF
J: TRBJ2-7; V: TRBV5-1; D: .; size: .; DNA: TGCGCCAGCAGCCCTGGTTGGGGGTACGAGCAGTACTTC; CDR3: CASSPGWGYEQYF
J: TRBJ2-3; V: TRBV12-3/TRBV12-4; D: TRBD1; size: many; DNA: TGTGCCAGCGGGGGGGACAGGGGATTCAGCACAGATACGCAGTATTTT; CDR3: CASGGDRGFSTDTQYF
J: TRBJ1-1; V: TRBV19; D: .; size: few; DNA: TGTGCCACAGGATCGGGCAAGAACACTGAAGCTTTCTTT; CDR3: CATGSGKNTEAFF
J: TRBJ2-7; V: TRBV2; D: TRBD2; size: many; DNA: TGTGCCAGCCTGGGTCTTGCGGGAGTTCACGAGCAGTACTTC; CDR3: CASLGLAGVHEQYF
J: TRBJ2-2; V: TRBV29-1; D: TRBD2; size: .; DNA: TGCAGCGTAGGACTAGCGGGAGAGACCGGGGAGCTGTTTTTT; CDR3: CSVGLAGETGELFF
J: TRBJ2-1; V: TRBV18; D: .; size: few; DNA: TGTGCCAGCTCACCATTGGCGGACTCCTACAATGAGCAGCTCTTC; CDR3: CASSPLADSYNEQLF
J: TRBJ2-1; V: TRBV7-9; D: .; size: many; DNA: TGTGCCAGCAGCTTAGTAGGTATCAAGTCCTACAATGAGCAGTTCTTC; CDR3: CASSLVGIKSYNEQFF
J: TRBJ2-3; V: TRBV11-1; D: TRBD1; size: few; DNA: TGTGCCAGCAGCTCTGACAGGGGCCTCACAGATACGCAGTATTTT; CDR3: CASSSDRGLTDTQYF
J: TRBJ2-7; V: TRBV5-1; D: .; size: .; DNA: TGCGCCAGCAGCTTGGCCCCGGGGGCCTACGAGCAGTACTTC; CDR3: CASSLAPGAYEQYF
J: TRBJ2-1; V: TRBV29-1; D: TRBD2; size: many; DNA: TGCAGCGTTATCCCCCCCTCGGGAGGGAATGAGCAGTTCTTC; CDR3: CSVIPPSGGNEQFF
J: TRBJ2-7; V: TRBV7-9; D: TRBD2; size: many; DNA: TGTGCCAGCAGCGTAACTAGCGGGGGATTTGAGCAGTACTTC; CDR3: CASSVTSGGFEQYF
J: TRBJ1-2; V: TRBV29-1; D: .; size: few; DNA: TGCAGCGTTGAAGATGGGGGCCCCGGCTACACCTTC; CDR3: CSVEDGGPGYTF